The 6 T cell receptor beta chains below come from one sample, sequenced in a study of T cells after yellow fever vaccination. Each CDR3 protein is one row after TCRdb ran MiXCR on the 5' RACE reads. The repertoire holds about 350,000 distinct CDR3 sequences, with about an eighth as singletons. The sample was CD4+ T cells sorted from PBMCs, taken 15 days after the yellow fever booster vaccination. These receptors came from a man between 18 and 29 years old who received the YFV17D yellow fever vaccine.

This clonotype was seen only a few times. The CDR3 is CASSQDRTGNQPQHF. For the CDR3, the DNA is TGTGCCAGCAGCCAAGATCGGACAGGTAATCAGCCCCAGCATTTT. The rearrangement links TRBV4-2 to TRBJ1-5, with TRBD1 matching over 7 bases. J lost 4 bases, V lost 0 bases, and 3 bases had no gene match. This CDR3 spans 15 amino acids. CDR1 is LGHNA and CDR2 is YNFKEQ in the germline V gene.

This clonotype came up many times. This chain uses TRBV4-2 with TRBJ2-7; D is undetermined. The V and J ends lost 0 bases and 7 bases respectively, with 10 bases between them. The germline V gene encodes CDR1 LGHNA and CDR2 YNFKEQ. The CDR3 loop spans 13 amino acids. CDR3 bases: TGTGCCAGCAGCCAAGATCTCGGACGGGAGCAGTACGTC. It encodes CASSQDLGREQYV.

V gene TRBV5-6 combines with J gene TRBJ2-3; D remains unclear. Per the germline V gene, CDR1 is SGHDT and CDR2 is YYEEEE. CDR3 length equals 15 residues. Trimming removed 4 bases at V and 0 bases at J, with 12 bases between. CDR3 nucleotide sequence: TGTGCCAGCAGCCGCAGTTTCGCTAGCACAGATACGCAGTATTTT. It is translated as CASSRSFASTDTQYF.

The rearrangement uses TRBV12-3 or TRBV12-4 and TRBJ2-1; 8 bases align to TRBD1. The CDR3 is 14 residues long. J gave up 9 bases and V 5 bases, and 9 bases lay outside the gene matches. The CDR3 sequence: CASSTRTGSGEQFF. The DNA of the CDR3 is TGTGCCAGCAGTACTCGGACAGGGAGCGGTGAGCAGTTCTTC.

This clonotype was seen many times. The V call is TRBV7-3, the J call TRBJ1-2; 7 nucleotides agree with TRBD1. Germline lookup yields CDR1 SGHTA and CDR2 FQGTGA. Trimming at V came to 1 base and at J to 8 bases, leaving 7 bases not matched to a gene. CDR3 length: 14 amino acids. The CDR3 loop is CASSLMGQMGGYTF. The CDR3 DNA follows: TGTGCCAGCAGCTTAATGGGACAGATGGGAGGCTACACCTTC.

CDR3: CSVRPGGYNEQFF. The CDR3 DNA reads as TGCAGCGTACGGCCTGGAGGCTACAATGAGCAGTTCTTC. The chain combines TRBV29-1 with TRBJ2-1; weak D call: TRBD2 (5 bases). Trimming pared 6 bases from V and 3 bases from J, leaving 12 bases between. The CDR3 length is 13 residues. Germline CDR1 SQVTM, CDR2 ANQGSEA.